This T cell receptor beta chain was sequenced for a study of blood T cell repertoires in COVID-19. Looking at the study overall: In each case, the material was cDNA or gDNA derived from T cells, B-cell-depleted T cells, or PBMCs.

There are 12 residues in the CDR3. The V end was cut by 4 bases, the J end by 6 bases, with 10 bases between. Germline CDR1 is SEHNR and CDR2 is FQNEAQ (reference sequence). Per the original methods: For nucleated cells, counts were estimated from reference gene primer amplification. Here immunoSEQ multiplex PCR was the method, and the copy in TCRdb shows in-frame clones only, minus some. D and trimming come from the DNA, and the V and J calls and clone size come from that table. There are 35,000 to 45,000 clones in the sample; roughly nine tenths occur only once, and 8% to 9.5% lies in the top ten. Source material: peripheral blood. The J gene is TRBJ2-7, the V gene TRBV7-9; weak D call: TRBD2 (5 bases). The source is a man over 45 with active COVID-19. The CDR3 DNA reads TGTGCCAGCAGCTCGATGGAGGCCGAGCAGTACTTC. It yields the protein CASSSMEAEQYF.